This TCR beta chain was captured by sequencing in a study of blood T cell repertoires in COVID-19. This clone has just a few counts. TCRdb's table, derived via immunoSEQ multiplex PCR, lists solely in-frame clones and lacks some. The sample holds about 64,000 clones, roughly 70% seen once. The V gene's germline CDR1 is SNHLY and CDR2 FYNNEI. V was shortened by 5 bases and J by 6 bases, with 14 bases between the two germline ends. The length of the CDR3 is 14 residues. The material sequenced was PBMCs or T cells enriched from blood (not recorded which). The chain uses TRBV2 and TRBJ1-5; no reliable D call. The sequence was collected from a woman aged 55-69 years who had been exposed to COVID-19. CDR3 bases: TGTGCCAGCAGTCTATCAGGCCCGGCTCAGCCCCAGCATTTT. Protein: CASSLSGPAQPQHF.